This entry describes one TCR beta chain. What it binds is not known. Method: immunoSEQ multiplex PCR; TCRdb's copy keeps in-frame clones and lacks some. The table lists 50,000 or so clones, 80% to 95% of them singletons. V was cut by 1 base and J by 5 bases, with 14 bases left in between. CDR1 and CDR2 (germline): LGHNA, YSLEER. The CDR3 length is 16 residues. Samples were taken at baseline and on day 1 of cycles 4 and 7. This sample stems from a study of OX40 agonist ivuxolimab in advanced cancers. Study background: Every 2 weeks, ivuxolimab was infused into the patients intravenously at between 0.01 and 10 mg/kg. General study results and limits: The study found that CD8+ T cells averaged more expanded clones than CD4+. Both CD4+ and CD8+ T cell populations in blood had undergone clonal expansion by week 6 at 0.1 to 3.0 mg/kg.

The rearrangement uses TRBV4-3 and TRBJ2-2; possibly TRBD1 for D (8 bases). The sequence derives from an adult with an advanced solid tumor such as melanoma, head and neck, liver or kidney cancer. The source was CD4+ or CD8+ T cells sorted from blood, collected in a trial of the OX40 agonist ivuxolimab. The CDR3 coding sequence is TGCGCCAGCAGCCAAGGGACAGGGAGGGGAACCGGGGAGCTGTTTTTT. This encodes CASSQGTGRGTGELFF.